These 12 T cell receptor beta chains share one sample of origin, sequenced in a study of T cell responses to AZD1222 COVID-19 vaccine. The assay was immunoSEQ multiplex PCR, and TCRdb's table has in-frame clones only and misses some. Of approximately 140,000 clones in the sample, about 95% were seen once. The material sequenced was peripheral blood, taken on day 0 of AZD1222 vaccination. The receptors come from an adult in good health.

The V and J genes are TRBV29-1 and TRBJ1-2; 7 positions agree with TRBD1. V lost 1 base and J lost 8; bases outside the gene matches: 10. The germline CDR1 and CDR2 sequences are SQVTM and ANQGSEA. This CDR3 has 14 residues. CDR3 sequence: CSVEAPVGGYGYTF. CDR3 DNA: TGCAGCGTTGAAGCCCCAGTAGGGGGCTACGGCTACACCTTC.

This chain joins TRBV6-5 and TRBJ1-6; 7 bases match TRBD1. Germline CDR1 MNHEY, CDR2 SVGAGI. CDR3 length equals 13 residues. V shed 3 bases, J shed 9 bases, and the junction held 2 bases outside the gene matches. CDR3 DNA: TGTGCCAGCAGTTATTACAGGGGTTCACCCCTCCACTTT. This sequence encodes CASSYYRGSPLHF.

V is TRBV3-1 (or the pseudogene TRBV3-2) and J is TRBJ2-2; D remains unclear. This CDR3 spans 17 amino acids. Deletions cut 1 base from V and 8 bases from J, with 20 bases between. Germline assignment: CDR1 LGHDT and CDR2 YNNKEL (reference sequence). The CDR3 DNA is TGTGCCAGCAGCCAAGGTCGGATCAGGTCAACACGGGGGGAGCTGTTTTTT. Its protein is CASSQGRIRSTRGELFF.

This sequence joins TRBV4-1 and TRBJ1-6; D is unresolved. CDR3 length equals 15 residues. The V gene lost 2 bases and the J gene lost 7 bases, with 12 bases spanning the gap. Germline loops: CDR1 MGHRA, CDR2 YSYEKL. In nucleotides, the CDR3 is TGCGCCAGCAGCCAATGGGGTAGCGGCAATTCACCCCTCCACTTT. It is translated as CASSQWGSGNSPLHF.

Notes on this clone: The same CDR3 can be traced to other DNA sequences in this sample. The V and J genes are TRBV7-9 and TRBJ1-1; 10 nucleotides line up with TRBD1. From germline, CDR1 is SEHNR and CDR2 FQNEAQ (reference sequence). This CDR3 spans 15 amino acids. J lost 0 bases, V lost 4 bases, and 2 bases had no gene match. The chain's CDR3 is CASSSGQGLNTEAFF. CDR3 coding DNA: TGTGCCAGCAGCTCGGGACAGGGGCTGAACACTGAAGCTTTCTTT.

The rearrangement uses TRBV7-2 and TRBJ2-7; the D call may be TRBD1 or TRBD2 (5 bases each). Germline V gene data show CDR1 as SGHTA and CDR2 as FQGNSA. This CDR3 spans 14 amino acids. The germline V and J ends were trimmed by 5 bases and 3 bases, with 14 bases remaining between them. CDR3 coding DNA: TGTGCCAGCAGCCAAGGTGGTGGGGGCTACGAGCAGTACGTC. Translating it yields CASSQGGGGYEQYV.

V and J are TRBV7-9 and TRBJ2-1, with TRBD2 as a possible D gene (6 bases). Germline assignment: CDR1 SEHNR and CDR2 FQNEAQ (reference sequence). The V end was cut by 4 bases, the J end by 0 bases, with 19 bases between. The CDR3 spans 18 residues. This chain's CDR3 is CASSSRPRSGSSYNEQFF. The CDR3 bases are TGTGCCAGCAGCTCCCGGCCAAGGAGCGGGTCCTCCTACAATGAGCAGTTCTTC.

The rearrangement links TRBV27 to TRBJ1-1; possible D gene TRBD1, 5 bases. Trimming left V 0 bases short and J 1 base short, with 12 bases between. The CDR3 is made up of 16 amino acids. Germline assignment: CDR1 MNHEY and CDR2 SMNVEV (reference sequence). Here the CDR3 DNA reads TGTGCCAGCAGTTTATCCGGACCGGGACGGAACACTGAAGCTTTCTTT. Translation: CASSLSGPGRNTEAFF.

The chain is built from TRBV7-8 and TRBJ1-1; 8 bases align to TRBD1. CDR1 and CDR2 from the germline V gene are SGHVS and FQNEAQ. J was trimmed by 2 bases and V by 5 bases; bases with no gene match: 10. The CDR3 loop spans 16 amino acids. CDR3 coding DNA: TGTGCCAGCAGCCCACGACAGGGGTTCGGTAACACTGAAGCTTTCTTT. Translating gives CASSPRQGFGNTEAFF.

This chain links TRBV2 with TRBJ1-1; tentatively, D is TRBD1 (5 bases). The CDR3 loop spans 13 amino acids. Deletions cut 8 bases from V and 6 bases from J, with 16 bases between. From germline, CDR1 is SNHLY and CDR2 FYNNEI. Here the CDR3 DNA reads TGTGCCAGCTCGATTCAGGGAAGCGCTGAAGCTTTCTTT. Its translation: CASSIQGSAEAFF.

This chain joins TRBV28 and TRBJ1-2; D is unresolved. The germline CDR1 and CDR2 sequences are MDHEN and SYDVKM. CDR3 length equals 13 residues. The germline V and J ends were trimmed by 8 bases and 6 bases, with 16 bases remaining between them. CDR3: CASGLKRANGYTF. CDR3 DNA: TGTGCCAGCGGCCTTAAGAGGGCTAATGGCTACACCTTC.

The chain carries TRBV2 and TRBJ2-3; 8 bases agree with TRBD2. Germline V gives CDR1 SNHLY, CDR2 FYNNEI. Trimming cost V 7 bases and J 2 bases; bases outside gene matches: 5. The CDR3 consists of 14 residues. CDR3 coding DNA: TGTGCCAGCAAACTAGCGGAATACACAGATACGCAGTATTTT. The encoded protein is CASKLAEYTDTQYF.